Below are 20 T cell receptor beta chains sequenced from a single sample in a study of spatial heterogeneity in lung cancer. No antigen has been identified for these receptors. Stated time point: sample taken at primary tumor resection. TCRdb used MiXCR to reprocess the 5' RACE reads, holding one entry per CDR3 protein. The sample lists around 18,000 distinct CDR3 sequences; more than 9% were seen once. Study results and caveats: For expanded intratumoral alpha and beta TCRs, counts tracked tumor mutation counts.

Specimen: lung tumor tissue, collected at surgery. These receptors came from a female donor with early-stage non-small cell lung cancer.

This clonotype was observed at least ten times. The size of this beta chain means little, since it is a stray read in a library made for alpha chains. The chain is built from TRBV6-5 and TRBJ2-7; the D call may be TRBD1 or TRBD2 (6 bases each). The CDR3 length is 15 residues. The V gene lost 2 bases and the J gene lost 4 bases, with 15 bases spanning the gap. Germline V gives CDR1 MNHEY, CDR2 SVGAGI. The CDR3 loop is CASSYGRDTLYEQYF. The CDR3 DNA reads TGTGCCAGCAGTTACGGGCGGGACACTCTTTACGAGCAGTACTTC.

This clonotype was counted at least ten times. The library was designed around alpha chains, so this beta chain is a stray read whose abundance carries little weight. The V gene is TRBV5-1, the J gene TRBJ1-2; tentative D call: TRBD1 (5 bases). Germline V gene lookup returns CDR1 SGHRS and CDR2 YFSETQ. V was shortened by 5 bases and J by 3 bases, with 20 bases between the two germline ends. This CDR3 has 16 residues. CDR3 loop: CASRDFSTGRDYGYTF. The CDR3 bases are TGCGCCAGCAGGGACTTCTCTACAGGTCGGGACTATGGCTACACCTTC.

This clonotype was detected only a few times. This beta chain is a stray read from a library made for alpha chains; its abundance is not meaningful. The genes are TRBV7-9 and TRBJ2-3, with a weak D call TRBD1 (6 bases). The CDR3 contains 15 residues. CDR1 SEHNR and CDR2 FQNEAQ come from the germline V gene (reference sequence). V was pared by 5 bases and J by 0 bases, with 12 bases between. The CDR3 bases are TGTGCCAGCAGCACGAGGGGGATCAGCACAGATACGCAGTATTTT. It encodes CASSTRGISTDTQYF.

This clonotype was seen repeatedly, ten times or more. Found in a library prepared for alpha chains, this beta chain is an off-target read, and its abundance has little meaning. The chain employs TRBV4-2 and TRBJ2-6; D remains unclear. Trimming removed 0 bases from V and 4 bases from J, with 13 bases in between. Germline CDR1 and CDR2: LGHNA and YNFKEQ. The CDR3 runs to 17 residues. This CDR3 is CASSQDRTASGANVLTF. As DNA, the CDR3 is TGTGCCAGCAGCCAAGATCGGACGGCTTCAGGGGCCAACGTCCTGACTTTC.

This clonotype was recorded many times. Because this beta chain is a stray read in a library intended to capture alpha chains, its abundance should not be given much weight. V usage is TRBV12-3 or TRBV12-4 and J usage is TRBJ1-6, with D possibly matching TRBD1 (6 bases). The V end lost 5 bases, the J end lost 4 bases, and 9 bases lay between the germline ends. The CDR3 is 14 amino acids. In DNA form, the CDR3 reads TGTGCCAGCAGTATCAGGGGATATAATTCACCCCTCCACTTT. This codes for CASSIRGYNSPLHF.

Turning to this clonotype: This beta chain is off target for a library built for alpha chains, so its abundance means little. The chain combines TRBV12-3 or TRBV12-4 with TRBJ2-3; D is undetermined. Trimming cost V 6 bases and J 0 bases, with 13 bases left between them. This CDR3 is built from 15 residues. DNA of the CDR3: TGTGCCAGCAGCCCTTCTCGGATTAGCACAGATACGCAGTATTTT. Protein sequence: CASSPSRISTDTQYF.

A word on this clonotype: In a library made to pick up alpha chains, this beta chain is a stray read with a size that means little. The chain couples TRBV5-4 to TRBJ2-6; D unresolved. Germline values: CDR1 SGHNT, CDR2 YYREEE (reference sequence). V was shortened by 0 bases and J by 2 bases, with 6 bases between the two germline ends. The CDR3 sequence is 15 residues long. The CDR3 DNA reads TGTGCCAGCAGCTTGGTGTTGGCTGGGGCCAACGTCCTGACTTTC. Its translation is CASSLVLAGANVLTF.

This clonotype was detected ten times or more. This beta chain is a stray sequence in a library constructed for alpha chains; its clone size is not meaningful. The chain employs TRBV29-1 and TRBJ1-5; 7 bases agree with TRBD1. The CDR3 totals 13 residues. The germline gives CDR1 SQVTM, CDR2 ANQGSEA. V lost 5 bases, J lost 1 base, and 2 bases stayed unmatched. CDR3 coding DNA: TGCAGCGTTTTGGGACAGAGCAATCAGCCCCAGCATTTT. It is translated as CSVLGQSNQPQHF.

This clonotype was detected only a few times. Since the library was made to target alpha chains, this beta chain is a stray read and its abundance is not meaningful. The chain carries TRBV28 and TRBJ1-1; D possibly corresponds to TRBD1 (5 bases). This CDR3 contains 15 residues. Trimming shortened V by 5 bases and J by 5 bases, and 18 bases separated the two germline ends. Germline values: CDR1 MDHEN, CDR2 SYDVKM. The CDR3 DNA reads TGTGCCAGCAGTGCGGGGGGGAAGGCGGGGACTGAAGCTTTCTTT. As protein: CASSAGGKAGTEAFF.

Only a few counts were recorded for this clonotype. In a library made to pick up alpha chains, this beta chain is a stray read with a size that means little. The chain couples TRBV6-1 to TRBJ1-2; D not certain. CDR3 length equals 14 residues. The ends were cut back, 2 bases at V and 2 bases at J, with 9 bases in the middle. Germline CDR1 and CDR2: MNHNS and SASEGT. The CDR3 DNA reads as TGTGCCAGCAGTGAACAGTTGGGAAACTATGGCTACACCTTC. Residues: CASSEQLGNYGYTF.

In its sample, this clonotype was seen a few times. The library was designed around alpha chains, so this beta chain is a stray read whose abundance carries little weight. The rearrangement links TRBV2 to TRBJ1-6, with 8 bases fitting TRBD1. After removal of 4 bases from V and 8 bases from J, the junction contained 10 bases not matched to a gene. CDR3 size: 16 residues. Germline V gene sequence: CDR1 SNHLY, CDR2 FYNNEI. As DNA, the CDR3 is TGTGCCAGCAGTGCGGCGGGGAACAGGGGGGATTCACCCCTCCACTTT. Its protein product is CASSAAGNRGDSPLHF.

Of note for this clonotype: One base away lies a much larger clone, so this may be a sequencing read error. The size of this beta chain means little, since it is a stray read in a library made for alpha chains. The CDR3 region is CVSGGTGSNYGYTF. DNA for the CDR3: TGTGTCAGCGGCGGGACAGGATCGAACTATGGCTACACCTTC. The V call is TRBV6-5, the J call TRBJ1-2, with 8 bases lining up with TRBD1. Germline V CDR1 and CDR2: MNHEY, SVGAGI. CDR3 length equals 14 residues.

This clonotype qualifies as medium-sized. Because this beta chain is a stray read in a library intended to capture alpha chains, its abundance should not be given much weight. The chain has TRBV12-3 or TRBV12-4 and TRBJ1-2; TRBD1 agrees at 9 bases. This CDR3 contains 14 residues. V gave up 5 bases and J gave up 3 bases; unmatched junction bases: 4. The CDR3 bases are TGTGCCAGCAGTCCGAGACAGGGGGACTATGGCTACACCTTC. This encodes CASSPRQGDYGYTF.

This clonotype was counted only a few times. A library made for alpha chains picked up this beta chain off target, so its size means little. This chain links TRBV5-1 with TRBJ2-1; 9 bases align to TRBD2. With 5 bases clipped from V and 1 base from J, the junction kept 4 bases outside the gene matches. The CDR3 has 15 residues. Germline CDR1 SGHRS, CDR2 YFSETQ. Here the CDR3 reads CASRALAGSYNEQFF. The CDR3 DNA is TGCGCCAGCAGAGCCCTAGCGGGGTCCTACAATGAGCAGTTCTTC.

Details on this clonotype: This beta chain slipped into a library made for alpha chains as a stray read, so its size is not meaningful. The genes are TRBV5-1 and TRBJ2-2; no clear D. This CDR3 spans 13 amino acids. CDR1 is SGHRS and CDR2 is YFSETQ in the germline V gene. Trimming left V 0 bases short and J 4 bases short, with 4 bases between. The CDR3 protein is CASSLGPTGELFF. CDR3 DNA: TGCGCCAGCAGCTTGGGTCCCACCGGGGAGCTGTTTTTT.

The table lists this clonotype with a few counts. The size of this beta chain means little, since it is a stray read in a library made for alpha chains. The chain carries TRBV6-6 and TRBJ2-5; no definite D call. Trimming took 2 bases from V and 1 from J, leaving 11 bases between them. Germline V gene data show CDR1 as MNHNY and CDR2 as SVGAGI (reference sequence). This CDR3 region has 15 residues. The CDR3 loop reads CASSYKPFPQETQYF. The CDR3 DNA follows: TGTGCCAGCAGTTACAAGCCCTTCCCCCAAGAGACCCAGTACTTC.

In this sample, this clonotype turned up many times. A library prepared for alpha chains yielded this beta chain as an off-target read; its size is of little meaning. This sequence joins TRBV4-3 and TRBJ1-2; no firm D call. Trimming removed 0 bases from V and 8 bases from J, with 19 bases in between. The germline CDR1 and CDR2 sequences are LGHNA and YSLEER. CDR3 length equals 16 residues. The CDR3: CASSQDGVGQAGGYTF. The CDR3 coding sequence is TGCGCCAGCAGCCAAGATGGGGTAGGGCAGGCTGGCGGCTACACCTTC.

This clonotype was counted only a few times. This beta chain is off target for a library built for alpha chains, so its abundance means little. This chain connects TRBV28 to TRBJ2-4, with 12 bases fitting TRBD2. This CDR3 is 15 amino acids long. Germline CDR1 MDHEN, CDR2 SYDVKM. Trimming at V came to 3 bases and at J to 9 bases, leaving 6 bases not matched to a gene. The CDR3 nucleotides are TGTGCCAGCAGTTTGACTAGCGGGGGAGGGGGCATTCAGTACTTC. This encodes CASSLTSGGGGIQYF.

As for this clonotype: Within a library made for alpha chains, this beta chain is off target, and its count is uninformative. The genes are TRBV7-9 and TRBJ2-7, with D unclear. The germline V gene has CDR1 SEHNR and CDR2 FQNEAQ (reference sequence). The germline V and J ends were trimmed by 2 bases and 7 bases, with 6 bases remaining between them. The length of the CDR3 is 11 residues. The CDR3 sequence: CASSLYREQYF. CDR3 bases: TGTGCCAGCAGCTTATATAGAGAGCAGTACTTC.

This clonotype has at least ten counts. Since the library was made to target alpha chains, this beta chain is a stray read and its abundance is not meaningful. This sequence joins TRBV6-4 and TRBJ2-6; 7 nucleotides agree with TRBD1. Germline values: CDR1 MRHNA, CDR2 SNTAGT. The CDR3 is 20 residues long. The V gene end was trimmed by 3 bases and the J gene end by 0 bases; junction bases not matched to a gene: 14. CDR3 residues: CASSEFPRQGPSSGANVLTF. CDR3 DNA: TGTGCCAGCAGTGAATTCCCTCGACAGGGCCCTAGCTCTGGGGCCAACGTCCTGACTTTC.